This T cell receptor (beta chain) was sequenced for a study of T cells in Graves' hyperthyroidism and ophthalmopathy. This clonotype was observed at least ten times. From germline, CDR1 is SNHLY and CDR2 FYNNEI. This CDR3 spans 17 amino acids. Trimming took 4 bases from V and 6 from J; bases not matched to a gene: 7. TCR beta CDR3 region amplification was performed from RNA transcripts. When the TCR CDR3 underwent first-round RT-PCR, the HTBI primer set was used. One entry per CDR3 protein results from TCRdb running MiXCR on the multiplex PCR reads. The sample consists of around 480,000 distinct CDR3 sequences, around 14% of them appearing once.

The sequenced sample was blood. This rearrangement joins TRBV2 to TRBJ2-2; 14 bases are shared with TRBD2. This TCR was sampled from a woman aged 18 to 35 with Graves' hyperthyroidism. CDR3 nucleotide sequence: TGTGCCAGCAGTGGACTAGCGGGAGGGCCGGTTGCCGGGGAGCTGTTTTTT. It yields the protein CASSGLAGGPVAGELFF.